The next 28 T cell receptor beta chains were all read from a single sample in a study of blood T cell repertoires in COVID-19. The repertoire was sequenced with immunoSEQ multiplex PCR; TCRdb's copy has only in-frame clones and lacks some. Here the sample spans roughly 30,000 clones, about 91% being singletons. Input material: peripheral blood. Source of these receptors: a man at least 80 years old with acute or convalescent COVID-19.

The chain combines TRBV7-8 with TRBJ2-1, with D possibly being TRBD1 (6 bases). Trimming cost V 3 bases and J 9 bases, with 12 bases left between them. This CDR3 has 13 residues. Per the germline V gene, CDR1 is SGHVS and CDR2 is FQNEAQ. CDR3 protein: CASSFQTGLEQFF. DNA for the CDR3: TGTGCCAGCAGCTTCCAAACAGGGCTTGAGCAGTTCTTC.

This clone was recorded once. The chain employs TRBV28 and TRBJ2-7; D is perhaps TRBD2 (6 bases). Trimming removed 4 bases from V and 6 bases from J, with 16 bases in between. Germline CDR1 reads MDHEN; CDR2 reads SYDVKM. This CDR3 is built from 14 residues. CDR3 nucleotide sequence: TGTGCCAGCAGTTCCCGAGAGCGGGTTCGCGAGCAGTACTTC. It encodes CASSSRERVREQYF. The variable domain in full, completed from reference TRBV28 and TRBJ2-7, reads DVKVTQSSRYLVKRTGEKVFLECVQDMDHENMFWYRQDPGLGLRLIYFSYDVKMKEKGDIPEGYSVSREKKERFSLILESASTNQTSMYLCASSSRERVREQYFGPGTRLTVT.

The genes are TRBV5-1 and TRBJ1-6; a possible D gene is TRBD1 (5 bases). Between the trimmed V and J ends, which lost 2 bases and 5 bases, there was a span of 8 bases. The CDR3 sequence is 14 residues long. Germline values: CDR1 SGHRS, CDR2 YFSETQ. In nucleotides, the CDR3 is TGCGCCAGCAGCTTCCAGGGTCATAATTCACCCCTCCACTTT. Encoded protein: CASSFQGHNSPLHF.

This clone was recorded once. The chain carries TRBV28 and TRBJ1-5; TRBD1 aligns across 8 bases. Germline trimming cut 4 bases from V and 7 bases from J; bases unmatched to any gene: 6. The CDR3 has 14 residues. Looked up from germline, CDR1 is MDHEN and CDR2 is SYDVKM. CDR3 in amino acids: CASSSGQVYQPQHF. CDR3 DNA: TGTGCCAGCAGTTCGGGACAGGTCTACCAGCCCCAGCATTTT.

The chain carries TRBV15 and TRBJ1-4, with a possible D match to TRBD1 (5 bases). Germline CDR1 LNHNV, CDR2 YYDKDF (reference sequence). V dropped 0 bases and J dropped 7 bases, with 12 bases sitting between them. CDR3 size: 15 residues. CDR3 DNA: TGTGCCACCAGCAGAGATGCGGGGCTGGGTGAAAAACTGTTTTTT. This encodes CATSRDAGLGEKLFF.

This chain joins TRBV27 and TRBJ2-7; 10 bases line up with TRBD1. The length of the CDR3 is 14 residues. V was pared by 5 bases and J by 6 bases, with 7 bases of the junction left unmatched. The germline V gene has CDR1 MNHEY and CDR2 SMNVEV (reference sequence). For the CDR3, the DNA is TGTGCCAGCAGTAACCGGGACAGGGGTATCGAGCAGTACTTC. The encoded protein is CASSNRDRGIEQYF.

This clone was picked up one time. The genes are TRBV7-2 and TRBJ2-3; 9 bases align to TRBD1. The J segment lost 8 bases and the V segment lost 3 bases, leaving 12 bases of the junction unmatched. The CDR3 length is 16 residues. The germline V gene has CDR1 SGHTA and CDR2 FQGNSA. The CDR3 DNA follows: TGTGCCAGCAGCTTGTACCGGGACAGGGTGCAAGGTACGCAGTATTTT. Protein sequence: CASSLYRDRVQGTQYF.

The rearrangement joins TRBV5-4 to TRBJ2-3; TRBD2 aligns across 7 bases. V dropped 6 bases and J dropped 6; count of bases not matched to a gene: 10. The CDR3 runs to 14 residues. Germline V gene lookup returns CDR1 SGHNT and CDR2 YYREEE (reference sequence). CDR3 DNA: TGTGCCAGCACGGAGAGGCGGGGGAGGGATACGCAGTATTTT. Translation: CASTERRGRDTQYF. Combining the CDR3 with reference TRBV5-4 and TRBJ2-3 gives the whole variable domain ETGVTQSPTHLIKTRGQQVTLRCSSQSGHNTVSWYQQALGQGPQFIFQYYREEENGRGNFPPRFSGLQFPNYSSELNVNALELDDSALYLCASTERRGRDTQYFGPGTRLTVL.

V and J are TRBV12-5 and TRBJ2-7; 8 nucleotides align to TRBD1. Germline V lookup: CDR1 LGHNT, CDR2 FRNRAP. CDR3 size: 15 residues. Trimming at V came to 7 bases and at J to 0 bases, leaving 8 bases not matched to a gene. CDR3 protein: CASALGTGSSYEQYF. The CDR3 DNA reads TGTGCTAGTGCCCTTGGGACAGGCAGCTCCTACGAGCAGTACTTC.

This clone was seen only a few times. This chain uses TRBV29-1 with TRBJ2-7; 7 bases agree with TRBD1. The CDR3 sequence is 13 residues long. Germline-derived CDR1 and CDR2 are SQVTM and ANQGSEA. The ends lost 5 bases at V and 3 bases at J; junction bases unmatched: 7. The CDR3 sequence: CSVSRQGGYEQYF. The CDR3 bases are TGCAGCGTTTCTCGACAGGGCGGCTACGAGCAGTACTTC.

The genes are TRBV7-8 and TRBJ2-3, with D possibly being TRBD2 (5 bases). Germline loops: CDR1 SGHVS, CDR2 FQNEAQ. The CDR3 is 15 residues long. V lost 4 bases and J 1 base, leaving 12 bases between the germline ends. DNA for the CDR3: TGTGCCAGCAGCTACCCCGGAGGCGGCACAGATACGCAGTATTTT. Amino acids: CASSYPGGGTDTQYF.

This chain connects TRBV11-2 to TRBJ1-1; TRBD1 might be the D (5 bases). V lost 5 bases to trimming and J lost 1 base, with 11 bases between them. The CDR3 covers 14 residues. Germline CDR1 SGHAT, CDR2 FQNNGV. The CDR3 sequence: CASSGRRANTEAFF. The CDR3 region has the DNA TGTGCCAGCAGCGGACGCAGGGCGAACACTGAAGCTTTCTTT.

This clone occurred once. The genes are TRBV6-5 and TRBJ2-2, with 10 nucleotides matching TRBD1. This CDR3 comprises 15 residues. The V segment lost 9 bases and the J segment 7 bases; nucleotides outside the gene matches: 11. The germline V gene encodes CDR1 MNHEY and CDR2 SVGAGI. The CDR3 region has the DNA TGTGCCAGTCGCCCGGGACAGGGGTTGGGCGGGGAGCTGTTTTTT. This encodes CASRPGQGLGGELFF.

The chain joins TRBV10-3 to TRBJ2-3, with 8 bases aligning to TRBD1. Germline lookup yields CDR1 ENHRY and CDR2 SYGVKD. The CDR3 runs to 14 residues. J was trimmed by 6 bases and V by 3 bases; bases with no gene match: 5. For the CDR3, the DNA is TGTGCCATCAGTGAAGCAGGGGGCGAGGATACGCAGTATTTT. This codes for CAISEAGGEDTQYF.

The chain recombines TRBV19 with TRBJ2-1; 10 nucleotides line up with TRBD2. Germline-derived CDR1 and CDR2 are LNHDA and SQIVND (reference sequence). The length of the CDR3 is 15 residues. Trimming took 5 bases from V and 10 from J; bases not matched to a gene: 11. CDR3: CASSVGPGTSDEQFF. CDR3 DNA: TGTGCCAGTAGTGTGGGACCCGGGACTAGCGACGAGCAGTTCTTC.

The chain joins TRBV2 to TRBJ2-1, with TRBD1 matching over 7 bases. V was pared by 2 bases and J by 5 bases, with 6 bases of the junction left unmatched. Looked up from germline, CDR1 is SNHLY and CDR2 is FYNNEI. The CDR3 consists of 15 residues. CDR3 region: CASSEWAGGNNEQFF. For the CDR3, the DNA is TGTGCCAGCAGTGAATGGGCAGGGGGTAACAATGAGCAGTTCTTC. The variable domain in full, with the rest retrieved from reference TRBV2 and TRBJ2-1, is EPEVTQTPSHQVTQMGQEVILRCVPISNHLYFYWYRQILGQKVEFLVSFYNNEISEKSEIFDDQFSVERPDGSNFTLKIRSTKLEDSAMYFCASSEWAGGNNEQFFGPGTRLTVL.

This chain connects TRBV2 to TRBJ2-7; 7 nucleotides align to TRBD2. Looked up from germline, CDR1 is SNHLY and CDR2 is FYNNEI. The junction had 12 bases not matched to a gene; V was cut back by 10 bases and J by 3 bases. The CDR3 has 14 residues. CDR3 in DNA: TGTGCCATTAGACCGGAGGGAGGGCTCTACGAGCAGTACTTC. Protein product: CAIRPEGGLYEQYF.

The V and J genes are TRBV28 and TRBJ2-7, with 10 bases fitting TRBD2. CDR3 length equals 16 residues. In germline, CDR1 is MDHEN, CDR2 SYDVKM. With 5 bases clipped from V and 1 base from J, the junction kept 8 bases outside the gene matches. The CDR3 here is CASSTSLAGFSYEQYF. The CDR3 DNA follows: TGTGCCAGCAGTACCTCACTAGCGGGATTTTCCTACGAGCAGTACTTC.

The chain combines TRBV5-6 with TRBJ1-1; tentative D call: TRBD1 (6 bases). The CDR3 contains 16 residues. CDR1 and CDR2 from the germline V gene are SGHDT and YYEEEE. The V end lost 4 bases, the J end lost 4 bases, and 20 bases lay between the germline ends. This CDR3 reads CASSPRGPQGSTEAFF. CDR3 bases: TGTGCCAGCAGCCCCCGTGGCCCCCAGGGGAGCACTGAAGCTTTCTTT.

The chain uses TRBV12-3 or TRBV12-4 and TRBJ1-5, with D hard to call. The CDR3 contains 13 residues. Trimming removed 2 bases from V and 8 bases from J, with 10 bases in between. CDR3 amino acids: CASSLRVAEPQHF. The CDR3 region has the DNA TGTGCCAGCAGTTTACGGGTTGCGGAGCCCCAGCATTTT.

The V call is TRBV27, the J call TRBJ1-4; 7 nucleotides align to TRBD1. The CDR3 sequence is 13 residues long. V was clipped by 2 bases and J by 10 bases; unmatched bases: 4. Per the germline V gene, CDR1 is MNHEY and CDR2 is SMNVEV (reference sequence). The CDR3 reads CASSLRAGGKLFF. The CDR3 nucleotides read TGTGCCAGCAGTTTAAGGGCAGGGGGAAAACTGTTTTTT.

This rearrangement joins TRBV5-1 to TRBJ1-3; D may be TRBD1 (6 bases). The ends were cut back, 0 bases at V and 0 bases at J, with 10 bases in the middle. Germline assignment: CDR1 SGHRS and CDR2 YFSETQ. The CDR3 contains 16 residues. CDR3 DNA: TGCGCCAGCAGCTTGGATCGGGGGGCCTCTGGAAACACCATATATTTT. This gives the protein CASSLDRGASGNTIYF.

The chain is built from TRBV28 and TRBJ1-1; 7 nucleotides agree with TRBD1. Germline V gives CDR1 MDHEN, CDR2 SYDVKM. This CDR3 spans 15 amino acids. J gave up 4 bases and V 6 bases, and 11 bases lay outside the gene matches. Written as DNA, the CDR3 is TGTGCCAGCAGGCTCCGCGGTCAGGGGGGCACTGAAGCTTTCTTT. Its translation: CASRLRGQGGTEAFF.

The chain carries TRBV7-8 and TRBJ2-5, with D hard to call. The germline gives CDR1 SGHVS, CDR2 FQNEAQ. The CDR3 has 12 amino acids. The germline V and J ends were trimmed by 1 base and 5 bases, with 5 bases remaining between them. The CDR3 spells CASSLVRETQYF. For the CDR3, the DNA is TGTGCCAGCAGCTTAGTTCGGGAGACCCAGTACTTC.

This clone occurred once. The J gene is TRBJ2-7, the V gene TRBV6-5; D is perhaps TRBD1 (6 bases). This CDR3 is 14 amino acids long. Trimming took 6 bases from V and 2 from J, leaving 14 bases between them. Germline CDR1 reads MNHEY; CDR2 reads SVGAGI. The DNA for the CDR3 is TGTGCCAGCAGCCGACGCAGGGGCACCTACGAGCAGTACTTC. Translating gives CASSRRRGTYEQYF.

The V and J genes are TRBV11-2 and TRBJ1-6, with a weak D call TRBD1 (6 bases). The V gene lost 2 bases and the J gene lost 16 bases, with 12 bases spanning the gap. This CDR3 has 12 amino acids. The germline V gene encodes CDR1 SGHAT and CDR2 FQNNGV. The CDR3 region is CASSLLLGGLHF. CDR3 nucleotide sequence: TGTGCCAGCAGCTTACTGTTAGGGGGTCTCCACTTT. The variable domain in full, with the rest retrieved from reference TRBV11-2 and TRBJ1-6, is EAGVAQSPRYKIIEKRQSVAFWCNPISGHATLYWYQQILGQGPKLLIQFQNNGVVDDSQLPKDRFSAERLKGVDSTLKIQPAKLEDSAVYLCASSLLLGGLHFGNGTRLTVT.

V is TRBV9 and J is TRBJ2-5, with 9 bases lining up with TRBD2. This CDR3 comprises 16 residues. Germline V gives CDR1 SGDLS, CDR2 YYNGEE. V lost 4 bases and J lost 7; bases outside the gene matches: 14. The DNA for the CDR3 is TGTGCCAGCAGCCCCCCCGCGGGGGGGACTAGAGGGACCCAGTACTTC. Translated: CASSPPAGGTRGTQYF.

In this sample, this clone turned up a few times. This chain uses TRBV2 with TRBJ1-1, with D unclear. The CDR3 loop spans 11 amino acids. The V gene's germline CDR1 is SNHLY and CDR2 FYNNEI. Trimming took 4 bases from V and 5 from J, leaving 5 bases between them. The CDR3 DNA is TGTGCCAGCAGTGGCCGGACTGAAGCTTTCTTT. It yields the protein CASSGRTEAFF.